What follows describes a single T cell receptor (beta chain). Its antigen is not known. The data derive from a study of shared clonotypes between healthy human individuals. Study-wide results and caveats: Some clonotypes were shared by all four sorted-subset donors, while others were not shared. The non-shared ones had lower generation probabilities than the shared ones.

Genomic DNA of each subset was evenly split across several immunoSEQ plates. Profiling relied on immunoSEQ multiplex PCR, and the TCRdb table lists in-frame clones only, not all of them. This sample has approximately 2,200,000 clones; roughly 91% occur once, and the top ten carry more than 1.5%. Selected positively for CCR7 and CD45RO-negative, naive CD8 cells excluded terminally differentiated effector memory CD45RA+ cells. This CDR3 region has 11 residues. Germline lookup yields CDR1 SGHAT and CDR2 FQNNGV. The V end lost 2 bases, the J end lost 12 bases, and 10 bases lay between the germline ends. The V and J genes are TRBV11-2 and TRBJ2-5; no firm D call. The material sequenced was naive CD8+ T cells from PBMCs. The clonotype was recovered from a man younger than 35 in good health. Some clones in this sample may be carry-over from other donors' samples. CDR3: CASSLIGPKYF. In nucleotides, the CDR3 is TGTGCCAGCAGCTTAATAGGGCCCAAGTACTTC.